Below, one T cell receptor beta chain is given with its context. Its specificity is not known. Terminally differentiated effector memory CD45RA+ cells were excluded from the naive CD8 cells, which were CD45RO-negative and positively selected for CCR7. Every contributor of samples was a Caucasian grown-up residing in Nashville, Tennessee. These data belong to a study of shared clonotypes between healthy human individuals. Study overall: Three plates each covered CD4 naive and memory; CD8 naive two, CD8 memory one.

General study results and limits: Relative to their counterparts shared across all four donors, non-shared clonotypes exhibited diminished generation probabilities.

Measured with immunoSEQ multiplex PCR; TCRdb has only the in-frame clones, and not every one. Of roughly 1,800,000 clones in the sample, about 95% are singletons; the top ten hold 1% to 1.5%. Germline CDR1 SNHLY, CDR2 FYNNEI. The V end was cut by 2 bases, the J end by 5 bases, with 12 bases between. CDR3 length: 14 amino acids. The V call is TRBV2, the J call TRBJ1-1; D not certain. The sequence was obtained from a man younger than 35 in good health. Sequencing was done on a sample of naive CD8+ T cells sorted from blood. For the CDR3, the DNA is TGTGCCAGCAGTGAATTCAGTTTGGGAACTGAAGCTTTCTTT. Translation: CASSEFSLGTEAFF.